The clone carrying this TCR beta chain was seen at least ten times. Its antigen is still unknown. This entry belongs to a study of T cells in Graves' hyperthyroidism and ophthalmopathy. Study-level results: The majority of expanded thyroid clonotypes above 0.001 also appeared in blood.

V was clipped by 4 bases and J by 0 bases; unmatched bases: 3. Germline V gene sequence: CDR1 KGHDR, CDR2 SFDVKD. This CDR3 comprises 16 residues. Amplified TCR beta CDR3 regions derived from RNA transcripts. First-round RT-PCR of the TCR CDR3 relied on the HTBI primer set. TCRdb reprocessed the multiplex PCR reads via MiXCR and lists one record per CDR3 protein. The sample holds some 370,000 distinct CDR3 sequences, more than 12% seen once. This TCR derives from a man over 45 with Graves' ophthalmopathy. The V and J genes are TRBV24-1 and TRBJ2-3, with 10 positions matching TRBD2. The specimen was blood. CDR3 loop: CATSDPSGRSTDTQYF. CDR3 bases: TGTGCCACCAGTGACCCTAGCGGGAGAAGCACAGATACGCAGTATTTT.